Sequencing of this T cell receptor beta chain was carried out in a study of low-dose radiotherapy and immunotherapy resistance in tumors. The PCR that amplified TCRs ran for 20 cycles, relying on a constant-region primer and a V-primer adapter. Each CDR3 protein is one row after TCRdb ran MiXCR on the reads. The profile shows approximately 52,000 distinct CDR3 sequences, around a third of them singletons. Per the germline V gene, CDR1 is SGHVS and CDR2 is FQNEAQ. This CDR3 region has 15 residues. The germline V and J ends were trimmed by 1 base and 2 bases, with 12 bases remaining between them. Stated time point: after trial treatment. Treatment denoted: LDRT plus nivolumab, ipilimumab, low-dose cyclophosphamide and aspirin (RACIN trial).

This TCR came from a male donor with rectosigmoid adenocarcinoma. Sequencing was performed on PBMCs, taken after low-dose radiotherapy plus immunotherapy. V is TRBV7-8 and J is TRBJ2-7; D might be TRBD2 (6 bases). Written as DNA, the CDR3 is TGTGCCAGCAGCTTAGTGCGGGACGTGGCCTACGAGCAGTACTTC. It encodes CASSLVRDVAYEQYF.